This TCR beta chain originates from a study of blood T cell repertoires in COVID-19. Study in general: Samples came from the United States, Italy and Spain, spanning acute and convalescent COVID-19. PBMCs, B-cell-depleted T cells, or T cells provided the cDNA or gDNA that made up the material.

Grouping used clinical history reported by participants in a survey and questionnaire. A COVID-19 case was met by exposed participants within 2 weeks before study entry. Germline CDR1 and CDR2: SGHNT and YYREEE (reference sequence). The CDR3 is 16 residues long. Unmatched junction bases numbered 13, after V lost 4 bases and J lost 8 bases. The protocol was immunoSEQ multiplex PCR, while the TCRdb copy is restricted to in-frame clones and leaves out a portion. This table holds around 320,000 clones, roughly nine tenths found once. The chain is built from TRBV5-4 and TRBJ1-4; 8 bases align to TRBD1. This clonotype was obtained from a woman aged 45-60 years who had been exposed to COVID-19. The material sequenced was PBMCs or T cells enriched from blood (not recorded which). CDR3 residues: CASSKATGGREEKLFF. The CDR3 nucleotides read TGTGCCAGCAGCAAAGCAACAGGGGGTCGGGAGGAAAAACTGTTTTTT.